This T cell receptor beta chain was sequenced during a study of immune evolution from preneoplasia to lung adenocarcinoma. The study's findings and limits: Normal lung had highest clonality; later lesions appeared denser, more diverse. From normal lung to invasive adenocarcinoma, top clone frequencies appeared to decrease.

Concerning this clone itself: What it binds is not known.

Clones were read by immunoSEQ multiplex PCR, and TCRdb kept only the in-frame ones, dropping some. The sample contains approximately 5,700 clones, around 74% of which appear only once. This receptor was taken from a person older than 75 with lung adenocarcinoma. Sequencing input: FFPE adjacent normal lung tissue.

CDR3 nucleotide sequence: TGTGCCAGCAGCTTAGGGACTAGCGGGGGGGAGCAGTTCTTC. Translated, it gives CASSLGTSGGEQFF. The chain carries TRBV7-8 and TRBJ2-1, with 14 nucleotides matching TRBD2. Germline V gives CDR1 SGHVS, CDR2 FQNEAQ. There are 14 residues in the CDR3. The V gene end was trimmed by 1 base and the J gene end by 10 bases; junction bases not matched to a gene: 0.